Detailed here is one T cell receptor beta chain. No donor was unhealthy or non-Caucasian. The CDR3 has 15 amino acids. The V gene's germline CDR1 is KGHDR and CDR2 SFDVKD. V lost 0 bases, J lost 2 bases, and 9 bases lay in between. The data derive from a study of identical twins. A single record per CDR3 protein comes from TCRdb applying MiXCR to the 5' RACE reads. The sample shows about 390,000 distinct CDR3 sequences, around 9.7% of them seen only once. What was sequenced was naive T cells sorted from blood. The rearrangement uses TRBV24-1 and TRBJ2-5, with D possibly matching TRBD1 (6 bases). The sequence came from a woman aged 45-60 years in good health. The CDR3 region is CATSDLRGSQETQYF. DNA for the CDR3: TGTGCCACCAGTGATTTGAGGGGGTCACAAGAGACCCAGTACTTC.